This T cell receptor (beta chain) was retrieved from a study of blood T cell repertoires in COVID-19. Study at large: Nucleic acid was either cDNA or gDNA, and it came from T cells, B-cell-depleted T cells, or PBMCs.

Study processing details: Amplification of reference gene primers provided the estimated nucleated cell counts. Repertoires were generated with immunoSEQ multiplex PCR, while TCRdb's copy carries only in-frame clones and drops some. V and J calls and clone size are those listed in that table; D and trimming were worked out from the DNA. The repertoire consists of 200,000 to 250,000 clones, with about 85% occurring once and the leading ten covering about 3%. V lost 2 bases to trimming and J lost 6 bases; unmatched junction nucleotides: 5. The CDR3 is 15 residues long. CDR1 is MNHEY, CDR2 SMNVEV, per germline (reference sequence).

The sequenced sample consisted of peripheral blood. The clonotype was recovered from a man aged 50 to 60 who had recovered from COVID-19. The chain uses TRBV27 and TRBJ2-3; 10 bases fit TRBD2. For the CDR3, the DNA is TGTGCCAGCAGTTTACAGGCTAGCGGGAGCGATACGCAGTATTTT. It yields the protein CASSLQASGSDTQYF.